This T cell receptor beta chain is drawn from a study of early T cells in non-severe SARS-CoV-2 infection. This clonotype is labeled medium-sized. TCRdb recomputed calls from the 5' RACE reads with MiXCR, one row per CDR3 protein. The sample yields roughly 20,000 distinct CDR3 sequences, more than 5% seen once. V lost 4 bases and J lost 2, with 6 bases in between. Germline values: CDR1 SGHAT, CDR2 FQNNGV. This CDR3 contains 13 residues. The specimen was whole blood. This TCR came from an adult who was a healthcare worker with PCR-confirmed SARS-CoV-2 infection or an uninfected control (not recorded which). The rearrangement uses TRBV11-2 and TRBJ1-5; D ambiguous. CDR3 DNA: TGTGCCAGCAGCTGGGAGGGCAATCAGCCCCAGCATTTT. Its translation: CASSWEGNQPQHF.